Within the sample, the clone carrying this T cell receptor beta chain is large (0.1 to 1%). As yet, its antigen is unknown. The data were obtained in a study of cytomegalovirus exposure and HLA in healthy donors. Overall study results and limits: A later analysis found that most CMV-associated TCR beta chains appeared HLA-restricted. For TCR beta chains, V- and J-gene trimming was later linked to a missense DCLRE1C variant.

The CDR3 loop spans 15 amino acids. Trimming pared 1 base from V and 3 bases from J, leaving 10 bases between. The germline gives CDR1 LGHNA, CDR2 YSLEER. The PCR ran on 60 Vbeta and 13 Jbeta primers. Original data processing: Roughly 12 million shared chains were among approximately 80 million unique TCR beta chains counted in a later analysis. The data were produced by immunoSEQ multiplex PCR, yet TCRdb's version contains in-frame clones alone and is incomplete. D and trimming were read from the DNA, whereas the V and J calls and clone size are those reported in that table. The table records approximately 140,000 clones, 55% to 70% of them present only once.

The V gene is TRBV4-3, the J gene TRBJ2-1, with a possible D match to TRBD1 (5 bases). The sequenced material came from PBMCs. This clonotype originated in a woman aged 60-75 years in good health and CMV-seropositive. The CDR3 region is CASSQGTTDYNEQFF. The CDR3 DNA sequence: TGCGCCAGCAGCCAAGGTACGACAGACTACAATGAGCAGTTCTTC.